Below, one TCR beta chain is given with its context. There are many counts of this clonotype. The specificity of this receptor is unknown. Per-base quality was not reported, and no clone a single base away is much larger than it. Patients with uncontrolled infections, other autoimmune diseases, pregnancy or lactation were excluded. Clinical symptoms, serum thyroxine and TRAb, thyroid ultrasound, and orbital computed tomography formed the basis for the diagnoses. Trizol reagent was used to extract total RNA, and RNA quality was then checked on an Agilent 2100 Bioanalyzer. Counted from cysteine to phenylalanine, this CDR3 has 14 amino acids. Of the read, only the CDR3 DNA is kept; its 42 bases are in frame from base 1. The junction carries 9 bases between V and J, which are trimmed by 4 bases and 3 bases respectively. Looking up the germline V gene (reference sequence) yields CDR1 LNHDA and CDR2 SQIVND.

These data come from a study of T cells in Graves' hyperthyroidism and ophthalmopathy (dated by TCRdb to about 2019). Study-wide context: TCR V-J signatures able to tell the groups apart were searched for in a discovery cohort of approximately 95 patients, of whom around 43 had Graves' ophthalmopathy and about 60 had stable Graves' hyperthyroidism. Prospective prediction of ophthalmopathy was tested in an independent validation cohort consisting of some 19 hyperthyroidism patients and 17 patients who later progressed to ophthalmopathy. The 100 or so discovery patients were randomly divided into training and test sets at a 7:3 ratio. In about 6 Graves' hyperthyroidism patients, the study also compared T-cell repertoires from thyroid tissue with T-cell repertoires from blood. Following sampling, methimazole starting at 30 mg daily was given to hyperthyroidism patients, and high-dose intravenous methylprednisolone was given to ophthalmopathy patients. According to the paper, TCR Vbeta CDR3 sequencing was carried out on over 130 peripheral blood samples, which came from approximately 41 ophthalmopathy, fewer than 80 hyperthyroidism and roughly 17 progressor patients. Findings and caveats that apply to the study as a whole: In validation, the model predicted progression to ophthalmopathy with around 71% sensitivity and 72% to 75% specificity, a median of approximately 6.7 months before onset. Blood samples also contained most of the expanded thyroid clonotypes (frequency above 0.001), which suggests that blood repertoires may reflect thyroid immune responses. Sample size was not statistically predetermined, and investigators were not blinded to group allocation. Ophthalmopathy was separated from stable hyperthyroidism by a 13 V-J signature model, with around 88% sensitivity and 81% to 83% specificity obtained in cross-validation and 80%/75% obtained in testing.

Amplification of TCR beta CDR3 regions was carried out from RNA transcripts. The TCR CDR3 was subjected to a first round of RT-PCR using the HTBI primer set and the Qiagen OneStep RT-PCR kit. Libraries were constructed in a second round of multiplex PCR, after which size selection and purification were carried out. Libraries were sequenced paired-end with 100 bp reads on an Illumina HiSeq2000. From the authors' description of their analysis: SOAPnuke was used to process the raw data, throwing out any read that contained adapters or uncalled bases, had a mean Phred below 15, or lacked an exact constant-primer or identifier match. COPE v1.2.5 was used to merge the high-quality paired reads, and each unique nucleotide sequence was defined as a clonotype. MiTCR v1.1 was used to align clonotypes to the IMGT TRBV, TRBD and TRBJ reference segments. Only V-J combinations with frequency above 0.0001, covering 99% to 99.2% of repertoires, were analysed. A TCS score was defined as the ratio between F50 (clonal expansion) and ExV (chaos), using BLOSUM62-based TCRdist between CDR3 peptides within each V-J. Welch's t-statistics and random forest reduced just over 500 V-J features to 10 to 15, which were used in a naive Bayes classifier (R e1071). The Morisita-Horn index was used to measure how similar the thyroid and blood repertoires were. TCRdb trimmed the raw reads at Q25, called clones with MiXCR and kept productive beta chains. Rows are combined by CDR3 protein, so each entry shows the most common genes and DNA. TCRdb's processing, not the authors', yielded these V and J calls. This sample lists more than 500,000 distinct CDR3 sequences; 40% to 55% were detected once. The biggest ten clones account for 15% to 20% of the sample.

The receptor comes from an adult woman with Graves' disease, either hyperthyroidism or ophthalmopathy (not recorded which). The chain is assembled from TRBV19 and TRBJ2-2; no D gene call is confident. The source material was peripheral blood or thyroid tissue (not recorded which). The CDR3 loop reads CASSTPRDTGELFF. Read as DNA, the sequence is TGTGCCAGTAGTACACCACGGGACACCGGGGAGCTGTTTTTT. The variable domain in full, with residues beyond the CDR3 obtained from the reference TRBV19 and TRBJ2-2 genes, is DGGITQSPKYLFRKEGQNVTLSCEQNLNHDAMYWYRQDPGQGLRLIYYSQIVNDFQKGDIAEGYSVSREKKESFPLTVTSAQKNPTAFYLCASSTPRDTGELFFGEGSRLTVL.